This TCR beta chain was recorded in a study of cytomegalovirus exposure and HLA in healthy donors. This CDR3 is 18 amino acids long. Germline V gives CDR1 SGHAT, CDR2 FQDESV (reference sequence). V lost 4 bases, J lost 8 bases, and 11 bases stayed unmatched. Findings and caveats of the study: Specificity for CMV antigens was confirmed in vitro for a few of the CMV-associated chains.

In its sample, this clone was seen a few times. The antigen remains unidentified. PCR employed 60 Vbeta and 13 Jbeta primers. Assay used: immunoSEQ multiplex PCR; TCRdb lists only in-frame clones, some missing. The sample carries 90,000 to 150,000 clones, roughly 9% recorded once. J is TRBJ2-1 and V is TRBV11-1; 16 bases map to TRBD2. The sequence was obtained from a woman between 40 and 50 years old in good health and CMV-seropositive. The sample was PBMCs. CDR3 nucleotide sequence: TGTGCCAGCAGCTCCAATAGAGGGACTAGCGGGGGGGGCGATGAGCAGTTCTTC. It encodes CASSSNRGTSGGGDEQFF.